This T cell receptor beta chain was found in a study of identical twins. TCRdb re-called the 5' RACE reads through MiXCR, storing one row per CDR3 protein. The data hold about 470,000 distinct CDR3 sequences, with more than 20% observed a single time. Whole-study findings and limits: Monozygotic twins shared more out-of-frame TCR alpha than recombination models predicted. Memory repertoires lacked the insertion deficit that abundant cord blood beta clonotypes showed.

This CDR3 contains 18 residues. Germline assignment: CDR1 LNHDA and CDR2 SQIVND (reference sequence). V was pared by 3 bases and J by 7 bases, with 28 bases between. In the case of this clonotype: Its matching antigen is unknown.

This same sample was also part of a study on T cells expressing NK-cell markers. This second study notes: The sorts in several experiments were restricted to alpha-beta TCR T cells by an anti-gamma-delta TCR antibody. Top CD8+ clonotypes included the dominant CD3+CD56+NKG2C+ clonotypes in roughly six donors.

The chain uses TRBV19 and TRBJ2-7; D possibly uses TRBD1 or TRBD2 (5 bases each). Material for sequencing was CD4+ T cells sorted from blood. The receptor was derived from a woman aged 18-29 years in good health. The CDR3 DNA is TGTGCCAGTAGTATTGTCGCCGACAATTGGCCTGGGGGTGAAGAGCAGTACTTC. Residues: CASSIVADNWPGGEEQYF.